A selection of T cell receptor beta chains follows, all from one sample in a study of T cells in Graves' hyperthyroidism and ophthalmopathy. MiXCR was run by TCRdb on the multiplex PCR reads, yielding one entry per CDR3 protein. The sample carries about 360,000 distinct CDR3 sequences, 15% to 18% recorded once. Sequenced sample: blood. The receptors were gathered from a woman under 30 with Graves' hyperthyroidism that later progressed to Graves' ophthalmopathy. Each CDR3 is given with its conserved first and last residue. The order of the fields is V gene, clone size, CDR3 length, J gene, D gene, CDR3 protein, CDR3 DNA. D genes are given only for firm matches. Clone size is stated in some rows and not others, as once, few, many or a class when expanded.

v_call: TRBV6-6
clone_size: many
cdr3_length: 15
j_call: TRBJ1-5
d_call: .
cdr3_aa: CASSYGRGAGQPQHF
cdr3_nt: TGTGCCAGCAGTTACGGAAGGGGGGCAGGGCAGCCCCAGCATTTT

v_call: TRBV4-1
clone_size: .
cdr3_length: 16
j_call: TRBJ2-7
d_call: TRBD2
cdr3_aa: CASSPGGKGVSYEQYF
cdr3_nt: TGCGCCAGCAGCCCCGGGGGGAAGGGAGTTAGCTACGAGCAGTACTTC

v_call: TRBV15
clone_size: many
cdr3_length: 14
j_call: TRBJ1-2
d_call: .
cdr3_aa: CATSRVGTEYGYTF
cdr3_nt: TGTGCCACCAGCAGAGTAGGGACGGAGTATGGCTACACCTTC

v_call: TRBV5-1
clone_size: many
cdr3_length: 14
j_call: TRBJ1-6
d_call: .
cdr3_aa: CASSLVGFGSPLHF
cdr3_nt: TGCGCCAGCAGCTTGGTAGGGTTCGGATCACCCCTCCACTTT

v_call: TRBV6-2/TRBV6-3
clone_size: many
cdr3_length: 13
j_call: TRBJ2-5
d_call: .
cdr3_aa: CASSYVGQETQYF
cdr3_nt: TGTGCCAGCAGTTACGTAGGACAAGAGACCCAGTACTTC

v_call: TRBV9
clone_size: .
cdr3_length: 14
j_call: TRBJ2-2
d_call: .
cdr3_aa: CASSVVLNTGELFF
cdr3_nt: TGTGCCAGCAGCGTAGTATTGAACACCGGGGAGCTGTTTTTT

v_call: TRBV7-9
clone_size: many
cdr3_length: 13
j_call: TRBJ2-7
d_call: .
cdr3_aa: CATQFTETYEQYF
cdr3_nt: TGTGCCACCCAGTTTACAGAGACCTACGAGCAGTACTTC

v_call: TRBV30
clone_size: many
cdr3_length: 13
j_call: TRBJ2-7
d_call: .
cdr3_aa: CAWSRGEQGEQYF
cdr3_nt: TGTGCCTGGAGTAGGGGGGAGCAGGGGGAGCAGTACTTC

v_call: TRBV30
clone_size: many
cdr3_length: 14
j_call: TRBJ1-2
d_call: TRBD1
cdr3_aa: CAWTGDRGENGYTF
cdr3_nt: TGTGCCTGGACCGGTGACAGGGGTGAAAATGGCTACACCTTC

v_call: TRBV27
clone_size: .
cdr3_length: 16
j_call: TRBJ2-7
d_call: TRBD2
cdr3_aa: CASGLGTSGGIYEQYF
cdr3_nt: TGTGCCAGCGGTCTGGGGACTAGCGGGGGCATATACGAGCAGTACTTC

v_call: TRBV7-2
clone_size: many
cdr3_length: 14
j_call: TRBJ1-6
d_call: .
cdr3_aa: CASSLGLGESPLHF
cdr3_nt: TGTGCCAGCAGCTTAGGATTAGGCGAATCACCCCTCCACTTT

v_call: TRBV6-4
clone_size: .
cdr3_length: 14
j_call: TRBJ2-5
d_call: TRBD1
cdr3_aa: CASSKQGAQETQYF
cdr3_nt: TGTGCCAGCAGTAAACAGGGGGCACAAGAGACCCAGTACTTC

v_call: TRBV28
clone_size: .
cdr3_length: 16
j_call: TRBJ2-3
d_call: .
cdr3_aa: CASSLLRWDATDTQYF
cdr3_nt: TGTGCCAGCAGTTTACTCCGGTGGGACGCGACAGATACGCAGTATTTT

v_call: TRBV6-5
clone_size: many
cdr3_length: 16
j_call: TRBJ2-5
d_call: .
cdr3_aa: CASSYSDRLADETQYF
cdr3_nt: TGTGCCAGCAGTTACTCCGATAGGTTAGCCGACGAGACCCAGTACTTC

v_call: TRBV6-2/TRBV6-3
clone_size: few
cdr3_length: 16
j_call: TRBJ2-2
d_call: TRBD1
cdr3_aa: CASSGQGTPLTGELFF
cdr3_nt: TGTGCCAGCAGTGGACAGGGGACACCTCTCACCGGGGAGCTGTTTTTT

v_call: TRBV6-5
clone_size: many
cdr3_length: 17
j_call: TRBJ2-3
d_call: .
cdr3_aa: CASSYSNYPDFTDTQYF
cdr3_nt: TGTGCCAGCAGTTACTCGAATTACCCCGATTTCACAGATACGCAGTATTTT

v_call: TRBV18
clone_size: .
cdr3_length: 15
j_call: TRBJ1-5
d_call: TRBD1
cdr3_aa: CASSPALGQAQPQHF
cdr3_nt: TGTGCCAGCTCACCGGCGCTCGGACAGGCTCAGCCCCAGCATTTT